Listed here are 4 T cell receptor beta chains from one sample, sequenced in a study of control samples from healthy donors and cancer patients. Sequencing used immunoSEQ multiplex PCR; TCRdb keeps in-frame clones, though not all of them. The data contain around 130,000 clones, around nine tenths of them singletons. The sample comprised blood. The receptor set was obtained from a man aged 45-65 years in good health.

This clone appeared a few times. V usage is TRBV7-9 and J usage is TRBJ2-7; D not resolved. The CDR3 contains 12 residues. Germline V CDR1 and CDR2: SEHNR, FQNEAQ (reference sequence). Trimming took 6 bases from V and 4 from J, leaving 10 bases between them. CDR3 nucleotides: TGTGCCAGCAGTTTTTCCCCGTACGAGCAGTACTTC. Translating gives CASSFSPYEQYF.

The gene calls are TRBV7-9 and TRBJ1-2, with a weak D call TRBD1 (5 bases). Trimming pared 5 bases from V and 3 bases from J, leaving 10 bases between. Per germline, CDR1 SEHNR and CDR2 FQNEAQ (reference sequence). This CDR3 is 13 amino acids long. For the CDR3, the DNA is TGTGCCAGCAGCCCGGGGGGTGACTATGGCTACACCTTC. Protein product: CASSPGGDYGYTF.

The CDR3 sequence: CATSRDRSGANVLTF. DNA for the CDR3: TGTGCCACCAGCAGAGACAGGTCTGGGGCCAACGTCCTGACTTTC. This sequence joins TRBV15 and TRBJ2-6, with unresolved D. V gave up 0 bases and J gave up 1 base, with 4 bases separating them. Germline lookup yields CDR1 LNHNV and CDR2 YYDKDF (reference sequence). The CDR3 sequence is 15 residues long.

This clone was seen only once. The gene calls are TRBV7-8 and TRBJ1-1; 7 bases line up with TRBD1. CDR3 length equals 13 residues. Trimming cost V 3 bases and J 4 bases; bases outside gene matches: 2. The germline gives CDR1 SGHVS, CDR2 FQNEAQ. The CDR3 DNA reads TGTGCCAGCAGCTTGACAGGGAGCACTGAAGCTTTCTTT. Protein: CASSLTGSTEAFF.